The subject of this entry is one TCR beta chain. The data stem from a study of shared clonotypes between healthy human individuals. Study background: With ages of 18 to 49, the donors were a couple of women and a few men.

This table comes from immunoSEQ multiplex PCR, and its TCRdb copy is limited to in-frame clones, with some not included. The sample has roughly 2.2 million clones; 85% to 95% are singletons. This CDR3 has 12 residues. The germline gives CDR1 MDHEN, CDR2 SYDVKM. V dropped 8 bases and J dropped 1 base, with 8 bases sitting between them. V and J are TRBV28 and TRBJ1-2; D remains unclear. This receptor was taken from a man aged 18-30 years in good health. Some clones in this sample may be carry-over from other donors' samples. Sequenced input: naive CD4+ T cells from PBMCs. Noted subset: CD45RA+ positively selected. This chain's CDR3 is CASRLNNYGYTF. Here the CDR3 DNA reads TGTGCCAGCCGACTCAATAACTATGGCTACACCTTC.